Below, 17 T cell receptor beta chains from the same sample are listed, as sequenced in a study of CXCR3-negative and CXCR3-positive naive CD8 T cells (dated 2019 in TCRdb). Sequencing was carried out with a NextSeq 550. The Human TCR Profiling Kit (MiLaboratory) was used to make UMI-labeled 5' RACE TRB cDNA libraries. With the reads reprocessed by TCRdb, a single entry stands for each CDR3 protein sequence and no DNA is reported. The sample's own table lists 6,000 to 8,500 distinct CDR3 sequences. Roughly 1.7% of the sample rests with the top ten. The sample consisted of naive CXCR3- CD8+ T cells from blood. The sample's cell subset or site label, decoded: CD45RO-CCR7+CD27+CD95- naive CD8+ T cells lacking CXCR3 (TNR3-). The source is a human donor in good health. Some clones in this sample may be carry-over from other donors' samples.

Judged by frequency, this clonotype is medium-sized. The J gene is TRBJ2-4, the V gene TRBV7-9. Germline loops: CDR1 SEHNR, CDR2 FQNEAQ (reference sequence). This CDR3 has 13 residues. This CDR3 is CASSTSAKNIQYF.

The CDR3 loop reads CASSLNKEEQYF. The chain links TRBV4-1 to TRBJ2-7. CDR3 size: 12 residues. From germline, CDR1 is MGHRA and CDR2 YSYEKL.

This clonotype is medium-sized by frequency. V and J are TRBV5-1 and TRBJ2-7; TCRdb gives TRBD1 as the D gene, but with no DNA this cannot be confirmed. In germline, CDR1 is SGHRS, CDR2 YFSETQ. This CDR3 has 15 residues. CDR3 in amino acids: CASSEDRDTSREQYF.

This clonotype is labeled medium-sized based on frequency. The chain recombines TRBV2 with TRBJ2-1. Looked up from germline, CDR1 is SNHLY and CDR2 is FYNNEI. The CDR3 has 14 residues. CDR3: CASSEDTYYNEQFF.

The CDR3 sequence: CSVEGVPGQNYNEQFF. The rearrangement joins TRBV29-1 to TRBJ2-1; absent DNA, TCRdb's TRBD1 call cannot be checked. CDR1 and CDR2 from the germline V gene are SQVTM and ANQGSEA. CDR3 length: 16 amino acids.

Its frequency marks this clonotype as medium-sized (0.01 to 0.1%). The V call is TRBV18, the J call TRBJ2-3; TCRdb returns TRBD1, unconfirmable since there is no DNA. Germline V CDR1 and CDR2: KGHSH, LQKENI. The CDR3 contains 15 residues. CDR3 protein: CASSPGPTGPDTQYF. The full variable domain, with the rest looked up from reference TRBV18 and TRBJ2-3, is NAGVMQNPRHLVRRRGQEARLRCSPMKGHSHVYWYRQLPEEGLKFMVYLQKENIIDESGMPKERFSAEFPKEGPSILRIQQVVRGDSAAYFCASSPGPTGPDTQYFGPGTRLTVL.

Considering frequency, this clonotype is medium-sized (0.01 to 0.1%). The chain joins TRBV3-1 to TRBJ2-7. Germline V gene sequence: CDR1 LGHDT, CDR2 YNNKEL (reference sequence). The CDR3 runs to 14 residues. The chain's CDR3 is CASSFRGRVYEQYF.

The chain combines TRBV3-1 with TRBJ2-7; as DNA is missing, the TRBD2 call by TCRdb cannot be tested. This CDR3 has 15 residues. Germline CDR1 and CDR2: LGHDT and YNNKEL (reference sequence). Here the CDR3 reads CASSQVSGTPSEQYF.

This chain uses TRBV28 with TRBJ2-7; the D call from TCRdb, TRBD1, cannot be confirmed without DNA. Germline V gene lookup returns CDR1 MDHEN and CDR2 SYDVKM. The CDR3 is 16 residues long. The CDR3 protein is CASRDTGIRSSYEQYF.

V and J are TRBV4-3 and TRBJ2-5; TCRdb gives TRBD1 as the D gene, but with no DNA this cannot be confirmed. The CDR3 has 17 residues. In germline, CDR1 is LGHNA, CDR2 YSLEER. The CDR3 sequence: CASSQDGDRGEQETQYF.

The genes are TRBV7-6 and TRBJ2-3; TCRdb names TRBD1, which stays unverified in the absence of DNA. The CDR3 totals 13 residues. CDR1 and CDR2 (germline): SGHVS, FNYEAQ. This CDR3 reads CASSPDNTDTQYF. The whole variable domain, remainder taken from reference TRBV7-6 and TRBJ2-3, is GAGVSQSPRYKVTKRGQDVALRCDPISGHVSLYWYRQALGQGPEFLTYFNYEAQQDKSGLPNDRFSAERPEGSISTLTIQRTEQRDSAMYRCASSPDNTDTQYFGPGTRLTVL.

Its frequency marks this clonotype as medium-sized (0.01 to 0.1%). This rearrangement joins TRBV20-1 to TRBJ2-7; TCRdb's assignment of TRBD1 cannot be checked, as there is no DNA. This CDR3 comprises 13 residues. Germline values: CDR1 DFQATT, CDR2 SNEGSKA (reference sequence). CDR3 sequence: CSASGDDYYEQYF.

The genes are TRBV29-1 and TRBJ2-7; the D call from TCRdb, TRBD1, cannot be confirmed without DNA. Germline V lookup: CDR1 SQVTM, CDR2 ANQGSEA. The CDR3 is 12 residues long. CDR3 protein: CSVESALYEQYF.

This clonotype ranks as medium-sized in terms of frequency. The rearrangement uses TRBV7-8 and TRBJ2-1; the TCRdb D gene call, TRBD1, has no DNA to confirm it. The V gene's germline CDR1 is SGHVS and CDR2 FQNEAQ. The CDR3 spans 15 residues. CDR3 in amino acids: CASSTGQGTDNEQFF. The variable domain in full, completed from reference TRBV7-8 and TRBJ2-1, reads GAGVSQSPRYKVAKRGQDVALRCDPISGHVSLFWYQQALGQGPEFLTYFQNEAQLDKSGLPSDRFFAERPEGSVSTLKIQRTQQEDSAVYLCASSTGQGTDNEQFFGPGTRLTVL.

Frequency places this clonotype as medium-sized. This CDR3 is CASSLEAGDEKLFF. This chain links TRBV5-1 with TRBJ1-4; no DNA is available, so the TRBD1 call from TCRdb remains unchecked. CDR1 is SGHRS, CDR2 YFSETQ, per germline. The CDR3 covers 14 residues.

Its frequency marks this clonotype as medium-sized (0.01 to 0.1%). This sequence joins TRBV7-9 and TRBJ2-1; TCRdb's D gene call, TRBD2, goes unchecked for lack of DNA. CDR3 length: 13 residues. CDR1 and CDR2 (germline): SEHNR, FQNEAQ (reference sequence). The CDR3 spells CASSSLGGNEQFF.

This clonotype is medium-sized by frequency. V is TRBV29-1 and J is TRBJ2-5; TCRdb reports TRBD1, a call that lacks DNA to check it against. Germline V gives CDR1 SQVTM, CDR2 ANQGSEA. CDR3 length equals 14 residues. The CDR3 loop reads CSVEGTTGRETQYF.